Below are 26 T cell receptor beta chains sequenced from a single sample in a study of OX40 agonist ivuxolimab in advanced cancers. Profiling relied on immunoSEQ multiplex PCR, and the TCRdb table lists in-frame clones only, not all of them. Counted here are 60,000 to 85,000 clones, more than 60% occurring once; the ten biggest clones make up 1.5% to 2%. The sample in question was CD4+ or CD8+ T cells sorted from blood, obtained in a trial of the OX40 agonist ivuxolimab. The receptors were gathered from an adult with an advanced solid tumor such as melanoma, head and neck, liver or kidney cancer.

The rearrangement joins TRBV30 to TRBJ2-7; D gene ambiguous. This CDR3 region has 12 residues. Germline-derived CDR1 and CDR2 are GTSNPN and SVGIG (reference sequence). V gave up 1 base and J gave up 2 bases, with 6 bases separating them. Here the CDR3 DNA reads TGTGCCTGGAGTGGGTCCCCCTACGAGCAGTACTTC. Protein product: CAWSGSPYEQYF.

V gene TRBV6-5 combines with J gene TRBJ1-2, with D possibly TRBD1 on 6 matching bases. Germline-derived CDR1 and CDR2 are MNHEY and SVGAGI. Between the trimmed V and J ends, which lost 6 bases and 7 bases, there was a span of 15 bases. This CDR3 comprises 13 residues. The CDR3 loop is CASSIQGSGGYTF. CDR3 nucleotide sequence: TGTGCCAGCAGCATACAGGGCAGCGGTGGCTACACCTTC.

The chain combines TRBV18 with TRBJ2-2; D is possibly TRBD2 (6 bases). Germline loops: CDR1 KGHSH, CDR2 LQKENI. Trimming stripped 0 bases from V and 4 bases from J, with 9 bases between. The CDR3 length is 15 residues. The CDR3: CASSPPQEGTGELFF. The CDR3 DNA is TGTGCCAGCTCACCACCCCAGGAGGGCACCGGGGAGCTGTTTTTT.

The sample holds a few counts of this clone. This CDR3 is CASSLSQHTSTDTQYF. The CDR3 DNA is TGTGCCAGCAGCTTGTCCCAACACACTTCCACAGATACGCAGTATTTT. This sequence joins TRBV5-6 and TRBJ2-3, with D unclear. Per germline, CDR1 SGHDT and CDR2 YYEEEE. The CDR3 runs 16 residues. The V end lost 1 base, the J end lost 2 bases, and 14 bases lay between the germline ends.

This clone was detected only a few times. CDR3 amino acids: CASSFGGQGGYEQYF. The CDR3, as DNA: TGTGCCAGTAGTTTCGGGGGACAGGGTGGCTACGAGCAGTACTTC. The chain has TRBV19 and TRBJ2-7, with 9 nucleotides matching TRBD1. This CDR3 comprises 15 residues. Germline V gene lookup returns CDR1 LNHDA and CDR2 SQIVND (reference sequence). J gave up 3 bases and V 5 bases, and 8 bases lay outside the gene matches.

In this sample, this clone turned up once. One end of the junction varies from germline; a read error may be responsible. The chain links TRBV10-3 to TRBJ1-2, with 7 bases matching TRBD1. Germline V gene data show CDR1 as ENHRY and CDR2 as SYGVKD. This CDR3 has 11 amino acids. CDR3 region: CGIGGGDGYTF. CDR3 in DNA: TGTGGCATCGGAGGGGGCGATGGCTACACCTTC.

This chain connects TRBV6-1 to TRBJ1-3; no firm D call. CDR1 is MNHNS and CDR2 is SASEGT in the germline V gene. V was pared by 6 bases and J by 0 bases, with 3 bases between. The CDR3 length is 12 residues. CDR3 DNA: TGTGCCAGCAGACCCTCTGGAAACACCATATATTTT. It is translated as CASRPSGNTIYF.

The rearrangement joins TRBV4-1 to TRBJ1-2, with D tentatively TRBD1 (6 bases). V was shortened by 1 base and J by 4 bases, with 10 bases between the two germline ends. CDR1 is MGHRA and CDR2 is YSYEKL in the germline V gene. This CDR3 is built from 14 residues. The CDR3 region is CASSQAGVSYGYTF. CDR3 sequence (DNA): TGCGCCAGCAGCCAAGCAGGGGTTAGCTATGGCTACACCTTC.

The CDR3 is CAISREMNNEQFF. In DNA, the CDR3 is TGTGCCATCAGCCGGGAGATGAACAATGAGCAGTTCTTC. This chain joins TRBV10-3 and TRBJ2-1; perhaps TRBD2 as D (6 bases). V was trimmed by 6 bases and J by 5 bases, leaving 11 bases between them. Per the germline V gene, CDR1 is ENHRY and CDR2 is SYGVKD. This CDR3 comprises 13 residues.

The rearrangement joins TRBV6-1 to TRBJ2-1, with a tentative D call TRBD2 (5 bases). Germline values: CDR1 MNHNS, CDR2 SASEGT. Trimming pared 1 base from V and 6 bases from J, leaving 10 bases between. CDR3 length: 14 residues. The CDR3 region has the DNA TGTGCCAGCAGTGAAGTACTAGTAGTCAATGAGCAGTTCTTC. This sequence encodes CASSEVLVVNEQFF.

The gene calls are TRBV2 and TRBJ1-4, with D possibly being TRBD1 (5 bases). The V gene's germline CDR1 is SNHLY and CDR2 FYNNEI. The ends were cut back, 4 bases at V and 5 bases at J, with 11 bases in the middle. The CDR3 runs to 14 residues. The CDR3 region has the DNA TGTGCCAGCAGTGGGGGACCCCCAAATGAAAAACTGTTTTTT. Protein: CASSGGPPNEKLFF.

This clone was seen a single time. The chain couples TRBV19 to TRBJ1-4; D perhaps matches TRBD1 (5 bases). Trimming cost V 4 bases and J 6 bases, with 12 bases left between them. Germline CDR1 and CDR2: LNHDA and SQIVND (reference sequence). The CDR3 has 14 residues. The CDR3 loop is CASSRTGEHEKLFF. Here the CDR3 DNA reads TGTGCCAGTAGTAGGACGGGGGAGCATGAAAAACTGTTTTTT. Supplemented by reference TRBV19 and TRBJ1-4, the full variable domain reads DGGITQSPKYLFRKEGQNVTLSCEQNLNHDAMYWYRQDPGQGLRLIYYSQIVNDFQKGDIAEGYSVSREKKESFPLTVTSAQKNPTAFYLCASSRTGEHEKLFFGSGTQLSVL.

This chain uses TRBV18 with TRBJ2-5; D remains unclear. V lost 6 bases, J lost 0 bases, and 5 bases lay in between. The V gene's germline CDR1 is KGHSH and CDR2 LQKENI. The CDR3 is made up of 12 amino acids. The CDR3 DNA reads TGTGCCAGCTCTGGCAACCAAGAGACCCAGTACTTC. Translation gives CASSGNQETQYF.

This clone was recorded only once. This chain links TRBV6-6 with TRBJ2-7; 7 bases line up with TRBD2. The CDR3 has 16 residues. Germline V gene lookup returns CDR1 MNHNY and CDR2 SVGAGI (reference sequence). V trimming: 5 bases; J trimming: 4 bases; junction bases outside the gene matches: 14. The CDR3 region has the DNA TGTGCCAGCAGTCCCGCTGGGTGGGAGGGCCGGTACGAGCAGTACTTC. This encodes CASSPAGWEGRYEQYF.

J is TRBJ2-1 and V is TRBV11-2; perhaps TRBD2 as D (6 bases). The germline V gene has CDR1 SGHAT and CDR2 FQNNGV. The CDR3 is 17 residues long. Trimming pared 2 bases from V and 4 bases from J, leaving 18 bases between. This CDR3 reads CASSLFGGAGGYNEQFF. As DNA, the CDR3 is TGTGCCAGCAGCTTATTTGGCGGAGCGGGTGGGTACAATGAGCAGTTCTTC.

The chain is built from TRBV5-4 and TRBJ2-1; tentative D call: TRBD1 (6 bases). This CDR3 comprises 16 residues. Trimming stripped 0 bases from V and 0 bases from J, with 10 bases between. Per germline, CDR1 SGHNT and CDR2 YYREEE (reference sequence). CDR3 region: CASSLEQGYSYNEQFF. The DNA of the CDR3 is TGTGCCAGCAGCTTGGAACAGGGTTACTCCTACAATGAGCAGTTCTTC.

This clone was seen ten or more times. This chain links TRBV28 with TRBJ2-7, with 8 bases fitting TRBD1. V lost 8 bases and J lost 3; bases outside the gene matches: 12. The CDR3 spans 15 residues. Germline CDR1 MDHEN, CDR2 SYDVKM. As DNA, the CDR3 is TGTGCCAGCTATCCAGAGGGGACAGGCAGCTACGAGCAGTACTTC. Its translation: CASYPEGTGSYEQYF.

The CDR3 region is CASSEWQGKGKAGELFF. The CDR3 nucleotides are TGCGCCAGCAGTGAATGGCAGGGAAAGGGAAAAGCCGGGGAGCTGTTTTTT. V and J are TRBV10-2 and TRBJ2-2; tentative D call: TRBD1 (5 bases). The CDR3 has 17 amino acids. Germline-derived CDR1 and CDR2 are WSHSY and SAAADI. Trimming cost V 3 bases and J 6 bases, with 20 bases left between them.

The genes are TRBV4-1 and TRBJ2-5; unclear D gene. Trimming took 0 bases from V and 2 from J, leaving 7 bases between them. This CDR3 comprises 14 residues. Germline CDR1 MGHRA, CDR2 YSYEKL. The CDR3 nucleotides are TGCGCCAGCAGCCAAGACGAACAGCAAGAGACCCAGTACTTC. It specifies CASSQDEQQETQYF.

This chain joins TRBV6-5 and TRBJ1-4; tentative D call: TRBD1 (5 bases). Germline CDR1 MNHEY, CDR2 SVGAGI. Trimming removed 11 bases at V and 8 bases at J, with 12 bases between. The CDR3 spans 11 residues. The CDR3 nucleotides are TGTGCCGTAGGGGATGGCGAAAAACTGTTTTTT. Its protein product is CAVGDGEKLFF.

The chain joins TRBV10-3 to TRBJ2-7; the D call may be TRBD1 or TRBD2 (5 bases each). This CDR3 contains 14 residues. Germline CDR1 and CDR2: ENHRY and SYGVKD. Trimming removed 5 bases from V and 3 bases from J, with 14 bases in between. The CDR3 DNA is TGTGCCATCAGTCGCCGGGACGGCATCTACGAGCAGTACTTC. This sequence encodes CAISRRDGIYEQYF.

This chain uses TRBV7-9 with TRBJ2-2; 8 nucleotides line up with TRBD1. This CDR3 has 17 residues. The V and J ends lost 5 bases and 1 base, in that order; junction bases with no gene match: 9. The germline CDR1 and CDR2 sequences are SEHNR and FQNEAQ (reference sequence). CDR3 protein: CASSPDRVFKNTGELFF. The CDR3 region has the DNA TGTGCCAGCAGCCCGGACAGGGTGTTCAAGAACACCGGGGAGCTGTTTTTT.

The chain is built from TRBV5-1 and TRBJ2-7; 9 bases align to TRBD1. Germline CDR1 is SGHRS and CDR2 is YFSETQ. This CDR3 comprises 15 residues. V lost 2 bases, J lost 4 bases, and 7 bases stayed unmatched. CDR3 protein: CASSFNGQGIYEQYF. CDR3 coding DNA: TGCGCCAGCAGCTTTAACGGACAGGGGATTTACGAGCAGTACTTC.

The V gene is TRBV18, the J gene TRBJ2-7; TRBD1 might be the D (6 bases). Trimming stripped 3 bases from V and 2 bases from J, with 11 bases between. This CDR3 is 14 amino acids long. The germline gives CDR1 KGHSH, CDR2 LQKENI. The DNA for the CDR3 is TGTGCCAGCTCACCCCAGGGACAAACCTACGAGCAGTACTTC. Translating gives CASSPQGQTYEQYF.

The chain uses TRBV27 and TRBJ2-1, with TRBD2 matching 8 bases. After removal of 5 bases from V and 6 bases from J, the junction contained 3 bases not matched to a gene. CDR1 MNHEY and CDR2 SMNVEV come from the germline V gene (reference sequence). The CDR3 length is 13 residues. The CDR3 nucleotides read TGTGCCAGCAGTCGGCGGGAGGTCAATGAGCAGTTCTTC. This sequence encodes CASSRREVNEQFF.

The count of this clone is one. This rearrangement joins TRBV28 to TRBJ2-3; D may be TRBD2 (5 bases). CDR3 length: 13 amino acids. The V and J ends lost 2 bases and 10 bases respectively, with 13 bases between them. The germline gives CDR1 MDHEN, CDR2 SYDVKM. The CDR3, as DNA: TGTGCCAGCAGTTTAGGTAGCGTCATGGCGCAGTATTTT. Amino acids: CASSLGSVMAQYF.